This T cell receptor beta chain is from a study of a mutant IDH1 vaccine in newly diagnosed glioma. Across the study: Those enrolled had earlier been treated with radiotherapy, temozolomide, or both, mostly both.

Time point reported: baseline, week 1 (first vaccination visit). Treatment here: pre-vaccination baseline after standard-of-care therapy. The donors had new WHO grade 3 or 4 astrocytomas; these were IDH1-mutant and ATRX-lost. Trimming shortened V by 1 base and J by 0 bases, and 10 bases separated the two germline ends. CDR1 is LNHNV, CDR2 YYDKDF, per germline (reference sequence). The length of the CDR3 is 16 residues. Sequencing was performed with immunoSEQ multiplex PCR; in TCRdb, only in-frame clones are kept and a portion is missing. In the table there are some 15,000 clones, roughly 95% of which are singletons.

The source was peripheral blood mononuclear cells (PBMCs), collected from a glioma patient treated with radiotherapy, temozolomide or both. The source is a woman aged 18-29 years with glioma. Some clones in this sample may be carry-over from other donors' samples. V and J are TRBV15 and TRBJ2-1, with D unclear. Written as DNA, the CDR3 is TGTGCCACCAGCAGAGGACAACAGTTCTCCTACAATGAGCAGTTCTTC. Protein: CATSRGQQFSYNEQFF.